The 8 T cell receptor beta chains below were found in one sample sequenced in a study of blood T cell repertoires in COVID-19. Some clones are missing from TCRdb's copy, which holds only in-frame ones; the method was immunoSEQ multiplex PCR. The table has about 290,000 clones, 70% to 90% seen once. Input material: peripheral blood. These receptors came from a woman between 25 and 40 years old with active or convalescent COVID-19.

The V call is TRBV7-9, the J call TRBJ1-6; D gene unclear. The CDR3 is 14 residues long. Germline V lookup: CDR1 SEHNR, CDR2 FQNEAQ (reference sequence). The ends were cut back, 5 bases at V and 4 bases at J, with 9 bases in the middle. This chain's CDR3 is CASSEISYNSPLHF. The CDR3 DNA follows: TGTGCCAGCAGCGAGATTAGTTATAATTCACCCCTCCACTTT.

V and J are TRBV24-1 and TRBJ2-5; D may be TRBD1 (6 bases). The V and J ends lost 7 bases and 7 bases respectively, with 18 bases between them. This CDR3 is built from 14 residues. Germline V lookup: CDR1 KGHDR, CDR2 SFDVKD. The DNA for the CDR3 is TGTGCCACCAGGGCCCCTGGGACATCAGGGACCCAGTACTTC. It codes for CATRAPGTSGTQYF.

The CDR3 DNA sequence: TGTGCCAGCTCACGAGGGACATCGGGTCAGCCCCAGCATTTT. Amino acid sequence: CASSRGTSGQPQHF. The chain recombines TRBV18 with TRBJ1-5; D might be TRBD1 (6 bases). The V end was cut by 4 bases, the J end by 6 bases, with 13 bases between. The CDR3 consists of 14 residues. Germline values: CDR1 KGHSH, CDR2 LQKENI. The complete variable domain, with remaining parts taken from reference TRBV18 and TRBJ1-5, reads NAGVMQNPRHLVRRRGQEARLRCSPMKGHSHVYWYRQLPEEGLKFMVYLQKENIIDESGMPKERFSAEFPKEGPSILRIQQVVRGDSAAYFCASSRGTSGQPQHFGDGTRLSIL.

The rearrangement joins TRBV5-4 to TRBJ1-1; D uncertain. This CDR3 contains 13 residues. From germline, CDR1 is SGHNT and CDR2 YYREEE (reference sequence). Trimming shortened V by 1 base and J by 6 bases, and 10 bases separated the two germline ends. CDR3 nucleotide sequence: TGTGCCAGCAGCTTGAGTACGAGGTCTGAAGCTTTCTTT. Residues: CASSLSTRSEAFF.

The chain has TRBV7-2 and TRBJ1-6, with a weak D call TRBD1 (5 bases). The germline gives CDR1 SGHTA, CDR2 FQGNSA. V shed 3 bases and J shed 9 bases, with 18 bases lying between them. This CDR3 comprises 16 residues. CDR3 DNA sequence: TGTGCCAGCAGCTTTGGTCCCCGACAGACCCGTTCACCCCTCCACTTT. Translated: CASSFGPRQTRSPLHF.

This chain links TRBV5-4 with TRBJ1-2; 7 bases map to TRBD1. In germline, CDR1 is SGHNT, CDR2 YYREEE (reference sequence). V gave up 3 bases and J gave up 11 bases; unmatched junction bases: 7. CDR3 length: 12 residues. Written as DNA, the CDR3 is TGTGCCAGCAGCTCCACAGGGGCGGGGTACACCTTC. Its protein product is CASSSTGAGYTF.

The CDR3 DNA is TGTGCCAGCCGGGACAGGTCCTACGAGCAGTACTTC. Its translation: CASRDRSYEQYF. V usage is TRBV2 and J usage is TRBJ2-7; TRBD1 aligns across 8 bases. Losses at the gene ends were 8 bases for V and 1 base for J; bases not matched to a gene: 1. The CDR3 is 12 residues long. Per germline, CDR1 SNHLY and CDR2 FYNNEI.

This chain connects TRBV9 to TRBJ2-2; 8 bases align to TRBD2. The ends lost 7 bases at V and 6 bases at J; junction bases unmatched: 11. Germline V gene lookup returns CDR1 SGDLS and CDR2 YYNGEE. This CDR3 region has 15 residues. CDR3 protein: CASPGTGGFPGELFF. The CDR3 bases are TGTGCCAGCCCGGGAACGGGGGGGTTCCCCGGGGAGCTGTTTTTT.